The 23 T cell receptor beta chains listed next were all sequenced from one sample in a study of shared clonotypes between healthy human individuals. The table came from immunoSEQ multiplex PCR; TCRdb's copy has only in-frame clones and leaves some out. The table lists over 2 million clones, about 95% of them singletons, with 1.1% in the top ten. CD45RO-negative, CCR7-selected cells formed the naive CD8 fraction, which excluded terminally differentiated effector memory CD45RA+ cells. Material: naive CD8+ T cells sorted from blood. These receptors were collected from a man aged 18 to 30 in good health.

Comment on this clone: This CDR3 is also generated by other DNA sequences in the sample. J is TRBJ2-7 and V is TRBV19; 7 bases are shared with TRBD1. CDR1 LNHDA and CDR2 SQIVND come from the germline V gene (reference sequence). The length of the CDR3 is 14 residues. J was trimmed by 3 bases and V by 2 bases; bases with no gene match: 4. This chain's CDR3 is CASSISGQNYEQYF. The CDR3, as DNA: TGTGCCAGTAGTATATCGGGACAGAACTACGAGCAGTACTTC.

This rearrangement joins TRBV6-1 to TRBJ1-3; 7 bases are shared with TRBD1. Germline V gene lookup returns CDR1 MNHNS and CDR2 SASEGT. This CDR3 is built from 15 residues. Trimming cost V 5 bases and J 1 base; bases outside gene matches: 5. The CDR3 is CASSLDRVSGNTIYF. The CDR3 DNA follows: TGTGCCAGCAGTCTCGACAGGGTGTCTGGAAACACCATATATTTT.

This clone showed up just once. V and J are TRBV6-1 and TRBJ1-6, with D perhaps matching TRBD1 (5 bases). CDR1 and CDR2 (germline): MNHNS, SASEGT. Trimming removed 10 bases at V and 3 bases at J, with 13 bases between. The CDR3 loop spans 14 amino acids. CDR3 DNA sequence: TGTGCCACGGAAGGGGATTACTATAATTCACCCCTCCACTTT. Its protein is CATEGDYYNSPLHF.

The V and J genes are TRBV7-3 and TRBJ2-7, with D perhaps TRBD2 (5 bases). CDR3 length: 13 amino acids. Trimming shortened V by 2 bases and J by 5 bases, and 10 bases separated the two germline ends. Germline V gives CDR1 SGHTA, CDR2 FQGTGA. CDR3 DNA: TGTGCCAGCAGCTTAGGTCCGGGGAACGAGCAGTACTTC. Translating gives CASSLGPGNEQYF. The complete variable domain, with remaining parts taken from reference TRBV7-3 and TRBJ2-7, reads GAGVSQTPSNKVTEKGKYVELRCDPISGHTALYWYRQSLGQGPEFLIYFQGTGAADDSGLPNDRFFAVRPEGSVSTLKIQRTERGDSAVYLCASSLGPGNEQYFGPGTRLTVT.

The chain couples TRBV30 to TRBJ2-1; D is perhaps TRBD2 (6 bases). The CDR3 contains 14 residues. V lost 4 bases to trimming and J lost 1 base, with 11 bases between them. Per the germline V gene, CDR1 is GTSNPN and CDR2 is SVGIG (reference sequence). CDR3 in amino acids: CAWTTSSSYNEQFF. In DNA form, the CDR3 reads TGTGCCTGGACCACTAGCAGTTCCTACAATGAGCAGTTCTTC.

The V gene is TRBV7-3, the J gene TRBJ1-1, with 11 bases fitting TRBD1. The germline CDR1 and CDR2 sequences are SGHTA and FQGTGA. This CDR3 contains 13 residues. After removal of 4 bases from V and 7 bases from J, the junction contained 2 bases not matched to a gene. For the CDR3, the DNA is TGTGCCAGCAGCTGGGACAGGGGGGATGAAGCTTTCTTT. Protein sequence: CASSWDRGDEAFF.

Details on this clone: The sample carries other DNA sequences with the same CDR3. The CDR3 sequence is CASSLPGQGYEQYF. CDR3 nucleotides: TGTGCCAGCAGTCTCCCGGGACAGGGGTACGAGCAGTACTTC. This chain connects TRBV28 to TRBJ2-7; 10 nucleotides line up with TRBD1. Germline CDR1 MDHEN, CDR2 SYDVKM. The J segment lost 4 bases and the V segment lost 5 bases, leaving 5 bases of the junction unmatched. The CDR3 sequence is 14 residues long. Based on the CDR3 plus reference TRBV28 and TRBJ2-7, the full variable domain is DVKVTQSSRYLVKRTGEKVFLECVQDMDHENMFWYRQDPGLGLRLIYFSYDVKMKEKGDIPEGYSVSREKKERFSLILESASTNQTSMYLCASSLPGQGYEQYFGPGTRLTVT.

The V gene is TRBV9, the J gene TRBJ1-1, with 7 bases that match TRBD1. The CDR3 covers 13 residues. V was clipped by 6 bases and J by 3 bases; unmatched bases: 5. In germline, CDR1 is SGDLS, CDR2 YYNGEE. The CDR3 sequence is CASTQGRDTEAFF. As DNA, the CDR3 is TGTGCCAGCACACAGGGGCGAGACACTGAAGCTTTCTTT. Supplemented by reference TRBV9 and TRBJ1-1, the full variable domain reads DSGVTQTPKHLITATGQRVTLRCSPRSGDLSVYWYQQSLDQGLQFLIQYYNGEERAKGNILERFSAQQFPDLHSELNLSSLELGDSALYFCASTQGRDTEAFFGQGTRLTVV.

This rearrangement joins TRBV7-9 to TRBJ1-1; TRBD1 matches 7 bases. Germline V gives CDR1 SEHNR, CDR2 FQNEAQ (reference sequence). This CDR3 region has 14 residues. V lost 2 bases, J lost 7 bases, and 7 bases stayed unmatched. In DNA form, the CDR3 reads TGTGCCAGCAGCTTATCCTCCCAGGGGGGTGAAGCTTTCTTT. This gives the protein CASSLSSQGGEAFF.

The J gene is TRBJ2-3, the V gene TRBV4-3; 8 nucleotides match TRBD2. CDR3 length equals 17 residues. Germline V gene data show CDR1 as LGHNA and CDR2 as YSLEER. V was pared by 1 base and J by 3 bases, with 9 bases of the junction left unmatched. The CDR3 here is CASSQGVRGLGTDTQYF. CDR3 coding DNA: TGCGCCAGCAGCCAAGGGGTAAGGGGACTAGGAACAGATACGCAGTATTTT.

V usage is TRBV30 and J usage is TRBJ2-2; TRBD1 might be the D (5 bases). Germline CDR1 GTSNPN, CDR2 SVGIG (reference sequence). The CDR3 spans 13 residues. Trimming removed 1 base at V and 5 bases at J, with 8 bases between. The CDR3 sequence: CAWSETETGELFF. DNA for the CDR3: TGTGCCTGGAGTGAGACAGAAACCGGGGAGCTGTTTTTT.

This clone is a singleton in its sample. The chain couples TRBV29-1 to TRBJ2-7; D is tentatively TRBD1 or TRBD2 (6 bases each). This CDR3 spans 13 amino acids. Germline V lookup: CDR1 SQVTM, CDR2 ANQGSEA. Trimming took 7 bases from V and 5 from J, leaving 18 bases between them. The CDR3 coding sequence is TGCAGCGCTGGAGGGGGTCTCTACGACGAGCAGTACTTC. This translates into CSAGGGLYDEQYF.

The chain uses TRBV11-2 and TRBJ2-1; no definite D call. V was clipped by 0 bases and J by 0 bases, with 3 bases between them. The CDR3 length is 14 residues. Germline CDR1 and CDR2: SGHAT and FQNNGV. The CDR3 loop is CASSLDPSYNEQFF. The CDR3 DNA sequence: TGTGCCAGCAGCTTAGACCCCTCCTACAATGAGCAGTTCTTC.

The J gene is TRBJ1-1, the V gene TRBV27; D is unclear. The germline V and J ends were trimmed by 2 bases and 1 base, with 8 bases remaining between them. The CDR3 is made up of 14 amino acids. Looked up from germline, CDR1 is MNHEY and CDR2 is SMNVEV (reference sequence). CDR3 in amino acids: CASSLRAANTEAFF. The DNA of the CDR3 is TGTGCCAGCAGTTTAAGGGCGGCGAACACTGAAGCTTTCTTT.

The J gene is TRBJ2-1, the V gene TRBV9, with TRBD1 identical over 10 bases. The ends lost 5 bases at V and 5 bases at J; junction bases unmatched: 10. Germline loops: CDR1 SGDLS, CDR2 YYNGEE. The CDR3 runs 16 residues. CDR3 amino acids: CASSHLKGQGDNEQFF. CDR3 coding DNA: TGTGCCAGCAGTCATTTAAAAGGACAGGGGGACAATGAGCAGTTCTTC.

The chain combines TRBV25-1 with TRBJ2-7; TRBD2 aligns across 8 bases. Germline values: CDR1 MGHDK, CDR2 SYGVNS. Germline trimming cut 10 bases from V and 5 bases from J; bases unmatched to any gene: 10. CDR3 length: 13 amino acids. The chain's CDR3 is CATSSGGGDEQYF. CDR3 coding DNA: TGTGCCACCAGCTCCGGGGGGGGCGACGAGCAGTACTTC.

This chain joins TRBV11-2 and TRBJ2-3, with a possible D match to TRBD1 (5 bases). The CDR3 length is 17 residues. Germline CDR1 is SGHAT and CDR2 is FQNNGV. V dropped 5 bases and J dropped 1 base, with 19 bases sitting between them. DNA for the CDR3: TGTGCCAGCAGCCAACTCGCGTCAGGGTTCGGCACAGATACGCAGTATTTT. Amino acid sequence: CASSQLASGFGTDTQYF.

V is TRBV9 and J is TRBJ2-5; D is perhaps TRBD2 (6 bases). Trimming took off 2 bases at V and 5 bases at J, with 16 bases between the two ends. In germline, CDR1 is SGDLS, CDR2 YYNGEE. CDR3 length: 15 residues. The CDR3 region has the DNA TGTGCCAGCAGCGTTAAGGGACTCCAGGAGGAGACCCAGTACTTC. Translated: CASSVKGLQEETQYF.

This chain uses TRBV10-3 with TRBJ1-1, with D tentatively TRBD1 (6 bases). The ends were cut back, 6 bases at V and 1 base at J, with 18 bases in the middle. CDR3 length: 16 residues. Germline V CDR1 and CDR2: ENHRY, SYGVKD. In DNA form, the CDR3 reads TGTGCCATCAGCACCGAACCGGGACATAGGAACACTGAAGCTTTCTTT. It encodes CAISTEPGHRNTEAFF.

Concerning this clone itself: This same CDR3 is encoded by further DNA sequences in the sample. The genes are TRBV27 and TRBJ2-3; the D is unclear. CDR1 MNHEY and CDR2 SMNVEV come from the germline V gene (reference sequence). V dropped 3 bases and J dropped 1 base, with 8 bases sitting between them. The CDR3 extends over 14 amino acids. This chain's CDR3 is CASSLVSGTDTQYF. Here the CDR3 DNA reads TGTGCCAGCAGTTTGGTGTCCGGCACAGATACGCAGTATTTT.

This clone was seen a single time. V usage is TRBV7-9 and J usage is TRBJ1-5; TRBD1 might be the D (6 bases). The CDR3 runs 15 residues. Germline CDR1 is SEHNR and CDR2 is FQNEAQ (reference sequence). The V end lost 0 bases, the J end lost 5 bases, and 11 bases lay between the germline ends. The CDR3 DNA is TGTGCCAGCAGCTTAGCCACAGGGAAGGATCAGCCCCAGCATTTT. Its protein product is CASSLATGKDQPQHF.

This rearrangement joins TRBV19 to TRBJ1-5, with no clear D. CDR1 is LNHDA and CDR2 is SQIVND in the germline V gene (reference sequence). This CDR3 is built from 16 residues. V gave up 5 bases and J gave up 2 bases, with 16 bases separating them. In nucleotides, the CDR3 is TGTGCCAGTAGTCCGGACCTTTGGGAGGGCAATCAGCCCCAGCATTTT. The encoded protein is CASSPDLWEGNQPQHF.

The V and J genes are TRBV16 and TRBJ1-2; D not resolved. The V gene's germline CDR1 is KGHSY and CDR2 FQNENV. The CDR3 loop spans 15 amino acids. V lost 4 bases, J lost 2 bases, and 14 bases lay in between. CDR3 in amino acids: CASSPRNGENYGYTF. The CDR3 coding sequence is TGTGCCAGCAGCCCTCGGAATGGGGAAAACTATGGCTACACCTTC.